This TCR beta chain emerged from a study of T cell responses to AZD1222 COVID-19 vaccine. This clone was seen a handful of times. TCRdb's table, derived via immunoSEQ multiplex PCR, lists solely in-frame clones and lacks some. This table holds about 140,000 clones, about 90% found once. Trimming pared 5 bases from V and 6 bases from J, leaving 10 bases between. This CDR3 region has 12 residues. Per germline, CDR1 KGHSH and CDR2 LQKENI. This chain joins TRBV18 and TRBJ1-1, with a tentative D call TRBD1 (6 bases). This clonotype originated in an adult who received the AZD1222 COVID-19 vaccine. The material sequenced was peripheral blood, taken 28 days after the second AZD1222 dose. CDR3 nucleotides: TGTGCCAGCTCATCTGGACAGCCTGAAGCTTTCTTT. Its protein is CASSSGQPEAFF.